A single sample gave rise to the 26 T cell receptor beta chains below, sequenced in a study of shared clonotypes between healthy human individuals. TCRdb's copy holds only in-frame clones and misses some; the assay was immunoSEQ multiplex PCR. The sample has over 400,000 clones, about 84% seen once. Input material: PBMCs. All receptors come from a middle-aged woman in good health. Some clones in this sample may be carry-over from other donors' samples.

CDR3 sequence (DNA): TGTGCCAGCATTGGGGATGCAGGGGCCACCGGGGAGCTGTTTTTT. It codes for CASIGDAGATGELFF. The rearrangement joins TRBV6-5 to TRBJ2-2; D is perhaps TRBD1 (6 bases). CDR3 length: 15 residues. CDR1 and CDR2 from the germline V gene are MNHEY and SVGAGI. V lost 7 bases, J lost 4 bases, and 16 bases lay in between.

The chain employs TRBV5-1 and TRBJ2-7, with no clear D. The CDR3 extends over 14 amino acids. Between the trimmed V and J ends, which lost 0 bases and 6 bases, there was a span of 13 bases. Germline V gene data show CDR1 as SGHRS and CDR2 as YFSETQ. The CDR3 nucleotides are TGCGCCAGCAGCTTGGATCCGGTCGTGGGCGAGCAGTACTTC. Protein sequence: CASSLDPVVGEQYF.

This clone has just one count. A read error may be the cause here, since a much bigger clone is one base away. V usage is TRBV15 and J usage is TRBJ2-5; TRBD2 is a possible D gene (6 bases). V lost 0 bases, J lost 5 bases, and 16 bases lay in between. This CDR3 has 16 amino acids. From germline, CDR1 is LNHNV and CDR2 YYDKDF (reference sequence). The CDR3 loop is CATSRDIGTGGETQYF. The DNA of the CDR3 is TGTGCCACCAGCAGAGATATTGGCACTGGGGGGGAGACCCAGTACTTC.

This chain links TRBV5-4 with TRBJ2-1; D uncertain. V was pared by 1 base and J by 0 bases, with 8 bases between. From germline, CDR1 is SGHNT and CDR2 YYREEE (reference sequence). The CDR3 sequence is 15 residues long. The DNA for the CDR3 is TGTGCCAGCAGCTTGCACTCCAGCTCCTACAATGAGCAGTTCTTC. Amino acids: CASSLHSSSYNEQFF.

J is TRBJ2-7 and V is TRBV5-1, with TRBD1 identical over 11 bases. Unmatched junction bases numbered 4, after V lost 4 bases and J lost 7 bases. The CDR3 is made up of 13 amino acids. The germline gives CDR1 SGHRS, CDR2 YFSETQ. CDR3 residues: CASSVRDRGEQYF. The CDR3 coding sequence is TGCGCCAGCAGCGTCCGGGACAGGGGGGAGCAGTACTTC.

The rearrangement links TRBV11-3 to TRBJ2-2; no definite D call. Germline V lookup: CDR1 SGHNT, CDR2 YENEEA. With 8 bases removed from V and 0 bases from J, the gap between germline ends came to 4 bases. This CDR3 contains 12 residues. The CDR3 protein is CASRANTGELFF. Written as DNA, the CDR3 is TGTGCCAGCCGGGCGAACACCGGGGAGCTGTTTTTT. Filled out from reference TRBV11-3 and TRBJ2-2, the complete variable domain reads EAGVVQSPRYKIIEKKQPVAFWCNPISGHNTLYWYLQNLGQGPELLIRYENEEAVDDSQLPKDRFSAERLKGVDSTLKIQPAELGDSAVYLCASRANTGELFFGEGSRLTVL.

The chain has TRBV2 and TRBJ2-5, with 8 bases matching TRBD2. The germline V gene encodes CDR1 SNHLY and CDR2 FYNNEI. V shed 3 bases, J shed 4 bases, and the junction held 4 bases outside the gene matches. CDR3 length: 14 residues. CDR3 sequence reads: CASSDPRGGETQYF. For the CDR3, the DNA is TGTGCCAGCAGTGACCCCCGGGGGGGAGAGACCCAGTACTTC.

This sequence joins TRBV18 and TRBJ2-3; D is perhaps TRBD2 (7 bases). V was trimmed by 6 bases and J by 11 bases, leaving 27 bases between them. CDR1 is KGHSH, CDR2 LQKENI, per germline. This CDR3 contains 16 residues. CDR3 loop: CASSERGGAITEGQYF. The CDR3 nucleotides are TGTGCCAGCTCCGAGCGCGGGGGCGCGATTACGGAAGGGCAGTATTTT.

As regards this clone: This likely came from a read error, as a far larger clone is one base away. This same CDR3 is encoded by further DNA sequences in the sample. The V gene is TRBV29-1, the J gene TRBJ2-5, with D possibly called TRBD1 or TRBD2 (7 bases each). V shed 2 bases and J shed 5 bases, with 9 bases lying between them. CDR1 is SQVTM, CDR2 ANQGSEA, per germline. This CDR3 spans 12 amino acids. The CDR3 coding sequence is TGCAGCGTTGAACAGGGGGGGGAGACCCAGTACTTC. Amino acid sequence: CSVEQGGETQYF.

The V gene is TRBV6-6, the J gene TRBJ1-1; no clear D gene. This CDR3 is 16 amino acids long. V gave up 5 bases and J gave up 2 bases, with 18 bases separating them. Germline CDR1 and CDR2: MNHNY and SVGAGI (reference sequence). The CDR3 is CASSTLRQTGNTEAFF. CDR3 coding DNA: TGTGCCAGCAGTACCCTAAGGCAGACCGGAAACACTGAAGCTTTCTTT.

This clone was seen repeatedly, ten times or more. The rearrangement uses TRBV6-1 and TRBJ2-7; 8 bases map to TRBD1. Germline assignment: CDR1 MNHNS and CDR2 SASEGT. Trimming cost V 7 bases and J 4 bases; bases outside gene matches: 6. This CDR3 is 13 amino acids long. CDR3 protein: CASTRGQGYEQYF. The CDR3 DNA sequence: TGTGCCAGCACTCGCGGACAGGGTTACGAGCAGTACTTC.

CDR3 residues: CATGLAGVREQYF. DNA for the CDR3: TGTGCCACCGGACTAGCGGGAGTCCGGGAGCAGTACTTC. The J gene is TRBJ2-7, the V gene TRBV6-6, with 13 bases identical to TRBD2. V lost 10 bases, J lost 7 bases, and 7 bases stayed unmatched. The germline V gene has CDR1 MNHNY and CDR2 SVGAGI (reference sequence). This CDR3 has 13 amino acids.

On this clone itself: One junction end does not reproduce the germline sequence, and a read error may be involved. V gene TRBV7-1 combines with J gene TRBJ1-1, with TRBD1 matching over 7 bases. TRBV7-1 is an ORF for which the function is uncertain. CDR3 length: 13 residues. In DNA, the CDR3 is TGTGCCTGCAGGAGGGGGCTGAACACTGAAGCTTTCTTT. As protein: CACRRGLNTEAFF.

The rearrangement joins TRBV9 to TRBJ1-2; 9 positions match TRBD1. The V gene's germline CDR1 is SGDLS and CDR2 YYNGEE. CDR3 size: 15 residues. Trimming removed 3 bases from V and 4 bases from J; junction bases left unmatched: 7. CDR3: CASSAQGAPVYGYTF. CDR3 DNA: TGTGCCAGCAGCGCACAGGGGGCGCCCGTCTATGGCTACACCTTC.

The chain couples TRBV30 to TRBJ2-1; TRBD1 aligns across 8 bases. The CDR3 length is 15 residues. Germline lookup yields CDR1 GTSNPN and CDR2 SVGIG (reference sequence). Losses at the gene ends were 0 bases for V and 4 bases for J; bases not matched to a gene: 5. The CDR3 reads CAWSVRRGHYNEQFF. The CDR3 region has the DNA TGTGCCTGGAGTGTACGCAGGGGGCATTACAATGAGCAGTTCTTC.

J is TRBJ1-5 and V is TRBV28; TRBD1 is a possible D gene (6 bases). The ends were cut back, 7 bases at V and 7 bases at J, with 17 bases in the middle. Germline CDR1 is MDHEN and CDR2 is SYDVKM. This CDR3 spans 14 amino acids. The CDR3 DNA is TGTGCCAGCACGCTAAGGGGGGCGGGGCAGCCCCAGCATTTT. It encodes CASTLRGAGQPQHF.

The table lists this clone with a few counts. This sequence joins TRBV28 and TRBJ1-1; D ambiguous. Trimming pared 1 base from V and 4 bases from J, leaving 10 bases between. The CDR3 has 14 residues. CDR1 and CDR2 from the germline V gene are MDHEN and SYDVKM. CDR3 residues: CASSLSHGSTEAFF. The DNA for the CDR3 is TGTGCCAGCAGTTTATCACACGGGAGCACTGAAGCTTTCTTT.

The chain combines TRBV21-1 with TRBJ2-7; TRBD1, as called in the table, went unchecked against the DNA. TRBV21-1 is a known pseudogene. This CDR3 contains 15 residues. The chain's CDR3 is CASSAVSDREYEQYF. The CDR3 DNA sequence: TGTGCCAGCAGCGCAGTTTCGGACAGAGAATACGAGCAGTACTTC.

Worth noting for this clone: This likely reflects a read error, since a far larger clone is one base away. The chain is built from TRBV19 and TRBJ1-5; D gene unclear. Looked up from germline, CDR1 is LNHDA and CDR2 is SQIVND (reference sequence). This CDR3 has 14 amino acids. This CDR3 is CASSIFGGNQPQNF. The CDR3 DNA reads TGTGCCAGTAGTATATTCGGTGGCAATCAGCCCCAGAATTTT.

This chain's CDR3 is CATTQGANNEKLFF. In DNA, the CDR3 is TGTGCCACAACACAGGGGGCCAATAATGAAAAACTGTTTTTT. The chain links TRBV15 to TRBJ1-4; 9 bases match TRBD1. V shed 9 bases, J shed 4 bases, and the junction held 6 bases outside the gene matches. Germline CDR1 reads LNHNV; CDR2 reads YYDKDF (reference sequence). This CDR3 has 14 residues.

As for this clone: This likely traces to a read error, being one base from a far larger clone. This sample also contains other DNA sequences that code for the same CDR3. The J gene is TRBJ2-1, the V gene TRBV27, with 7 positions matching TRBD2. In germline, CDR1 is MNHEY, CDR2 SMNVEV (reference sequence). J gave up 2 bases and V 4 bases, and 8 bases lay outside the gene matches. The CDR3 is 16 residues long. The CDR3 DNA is TGTGCCAGCAGTTCCCTCCAGCGGGGTGCCTACAATGAGCAGTTCTTC. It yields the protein CASSSLQRGAYNEQFF.

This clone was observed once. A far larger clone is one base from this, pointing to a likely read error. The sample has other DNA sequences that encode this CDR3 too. The CDR3 here is CASSAGTGHYGYTF. CDR3 nucleotide sequence: TGTGCCAGCAGTGCAGGGACAGGCCACTATGGCTACACCTTC. The chain recombines TRBV25-1 with TRBJ1-2; 8 nucleotides align to TRBD1. Germline CDR1 MGHDK, CDR2 SYGVNS. V was pared by 4 bases and J by 3 bases, with 4 bases of the junction left unmatched. CDR3 length: 14 amino acids.

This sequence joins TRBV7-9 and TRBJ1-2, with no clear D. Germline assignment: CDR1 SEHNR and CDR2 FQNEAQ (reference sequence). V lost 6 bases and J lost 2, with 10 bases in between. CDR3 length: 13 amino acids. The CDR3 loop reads CASRADGNYGYTF. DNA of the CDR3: TGTGCCAGCAGAGCGGACGGGAACTATGGCTACACCTTC.

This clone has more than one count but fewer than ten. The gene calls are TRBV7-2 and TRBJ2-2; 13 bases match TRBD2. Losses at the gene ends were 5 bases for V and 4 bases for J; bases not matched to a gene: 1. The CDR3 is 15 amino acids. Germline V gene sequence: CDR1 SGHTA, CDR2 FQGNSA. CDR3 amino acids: CASSRTSGSTGELFF. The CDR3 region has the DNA TGTGCCAGCAGCCGGACTAGCGGGAGCACCGGGGAGCTGTTTTTT.

The DNA of the CDR3 is TGTGCCAGTAGGACAGATTACGAGCAGTACTTC. The encoded protein is CASRTDYEQYF. This chain links TRBV28 with TRBJ2-7; maybe TRBD1 (6 bases). In germline, CDR1 is MDHEN, CDR2 SYDVKM. The germline V and J ends were trimmed by 9 bases and 4 bases, with 10 bases remaining between them. The CDR3 extends over 11 amino acids.

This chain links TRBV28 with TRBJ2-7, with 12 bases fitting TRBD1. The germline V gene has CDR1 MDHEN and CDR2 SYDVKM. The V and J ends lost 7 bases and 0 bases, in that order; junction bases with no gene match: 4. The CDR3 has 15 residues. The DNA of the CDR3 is TGTGCCAGCACCGGGACAGGGGGCTTCTCCTACGAGCAGTACTTC. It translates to CASTGTGGFSYEQYF.